These 3 T cell receptor beta chains came from one sample sequenced in a study of CD4 T cells in relation to SARS-CoV-2 and coronaviruses. The repertoire was sequenced with immunoSEQ multiplex PCR; TCRdb's copy has only in-frame clones and lacks some. This table has about 20,000 clones, 60% to 85% appearing once. These receptors' antigens are unknown. The unexposed donors gave CD4+ T cells in about 2011-2018, prior to COVID-19. Isolation of CD4+ T cells took place after about 10 days in culture. Sequencing was performed on CD4+ T cells from PBMCs, cultured in vitro. These receptors originate from a human donor in good health.

The count of this clone is one. The chain recombines TRBV9 with TRBJ1-3; D ambiguous. The V end lost 4 bases, the J end lost 4 bases, and 6 bases lay between the germline ends. The CDR3 length is 12 residues. Germline V gives CDR1 SGDLS, CDR2 YYNGEE. This CDR3 is CASSQGGNTIYF. Written as DNA, the CDR3 is TGTGCCAGCAGCCAAGGGGGAAACACCATATATTTT.

CDR3 sequence (DNA): TGTGCCACCAGTGATCGTATTTCGGGCAGTACCTACGAGCAGTACTTC. Amino acids: CATSDRISGSTYEQYF. The chain uses TRBV24-1 and TRBJ2-7; D call uncertain. The germline V gene has CDR1 KGHDR and CDR2 SFDVKD. Trimming took 3 bases from V and 2 from J, leaving 16 bases between them. The CDR3 covers 16 residues.

The V gene is TRBV5-6, the J gene TRBJ2-5; D might be TRBD1 or TRBD2, each matching 5 bases. Germline V CDR1 and CDR2: SGHDT, YYEEEE. This CDR3 region has 14 residues. The V end was cut by 4 bases, the J end by 2 bases, with 12 bases between. As DNA, the CDR3 is TGTGCCAGCAGCAACCGGGACCGTCAAGAGACCCAGTACTTC. Translating gives CASSNRDRQETQYF. The whole variable domain, filled in from reference TRBV5-6 and TRBJ2-5, reads DAGVTQSPTHLIKTRGQQVTLRCSPKSGHDTVSWYQQALGQGPQFIFQYYEEEERQRGNFPDRFSGHQFPNYSSELNVNALLLGDSALYLCASSNRDRQETQYFGPGTRLLVL.